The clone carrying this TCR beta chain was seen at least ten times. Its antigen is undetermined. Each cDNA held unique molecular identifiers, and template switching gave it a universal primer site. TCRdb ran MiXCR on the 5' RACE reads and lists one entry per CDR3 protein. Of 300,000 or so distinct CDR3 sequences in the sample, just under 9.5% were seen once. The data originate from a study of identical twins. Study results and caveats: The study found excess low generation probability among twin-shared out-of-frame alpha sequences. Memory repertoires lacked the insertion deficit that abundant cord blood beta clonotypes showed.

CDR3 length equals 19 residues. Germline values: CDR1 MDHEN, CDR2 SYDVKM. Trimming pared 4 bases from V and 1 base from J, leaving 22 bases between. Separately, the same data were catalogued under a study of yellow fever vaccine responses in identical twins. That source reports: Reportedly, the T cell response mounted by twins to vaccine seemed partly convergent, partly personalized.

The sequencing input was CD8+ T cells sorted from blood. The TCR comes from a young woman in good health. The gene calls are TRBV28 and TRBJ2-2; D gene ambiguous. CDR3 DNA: TGTGCCAGCAGTTCGCTAGTAGTAATGGACGGAGAGAACACCGGGGAGCTGTTTTTT. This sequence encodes CASSSLVVMDGENTGELFF.